Listed here are 5 T cell receptor beta chains from one sample, sequenced in a study of blood T cells in healthy people across ages. For the second PCR, which ran for 7 to 11 cycles, a sample-barcoded 5' primer and a J-beta primer mix were used. Via MiXCR, TCRdb re-called the 5' RACE reads, giving one row per CDR3 protein. The top ten hold about 2.1% of the sample, which has 1.5 million to 2 million distinct CDR3 sequences, roughly 50% seen once. Sequencing used blood. These receptors came from a middle-aged woman in good health.

The chain employs TRBV7-9 and TRBJ2-4; TRBD1 aligns across 7 bases. The CDR3 contains 15 residues. With 5 bases clipped from V and 0 bases from J, the junction kept 4 bases outside the gene matches. CDR1 is SEHNR, CDR2 FQNEAQ, per germline (reference sequence). The CDR3 DNA follows: TGTGCCAGCAGCCAAAACAGGGGAGCCAAAAACATTCAGTACTTC. Encoded protein: CASSQNRGAKNIQYF. Supplemented by reference TRBV7-9 and TRBJ2-4, the full variable domain reads DTGVSQNPRHKITKRGQNVTFRCDPISEHNRLYWYRQTLGQGPEFLTYFQNEAQLEKSRLLSDRFSAERPKGSFSTLEIQRTEQGDSAMYLCASSQNRGAKNIQYFGAGTRLSVL.

About this clonotype itself: The junction departs from germline at one end; a sequencing error may be responsible. The V call is TRBV28, the J call TRBJ1-4; D is unclear. The CDR3 has 16 residues. Germline lookup yields CDR1 MDHEN and CDR2 SYDVKM. As DNA, the CDR3 is TGTGCCAGCAGCGATCCGATTGGACTAACTAATGAGAAACTGTTTTTT. This encodes CASSDPIGLTNEKLFF.

V is TRBV20-1 and J is TRBJ2-7, with TRBD1 identical over 10 bases. The V gene's germline CDR1 is DFQATT and CDR2 SNEGSKA (reference sequence). V trimming: 6 bases; J trimming: 4 bases; junction bases outside the gene matches: 9. This CDR3 contains 14 residues. CDR3 amino acids: CSAAGTGALYEQYF. The DNA for the CDR3 is TGCAGTGCAGCCGGGACAGGGGCTTTATACGAGCAGTACTTC.

In this sample, this clonotype turned up once. CDR3 amino acids: CASTLDRNYGYTF. In DNA, the CDR3 is TGTGCCAGCACCTTGGACAGGAACTATGGCTACACCTTC. The V gene is TRBV7-9, the J gene TRBJ1-2; TRBD1 aligns across 7 bases. From germline, CDR1 is SEHNR and CDR2 FQNEAQ (reference sequence). The CDR3 totals 13 residues. With V trimmed by 7 bases and J by 2 bases, 4 bases remained unmatched.

J is TRBJ2-1 and V is TRBV20-1; possibly TRBD2 for D (6 bases). The ends were cut back, 3 bases at V and 10 bases at J, with 16 bases in the middle. This CDR3 is built from 13 residues. The germline V gene encodes CDR1 DFQATT and CDR2 SNEGSKA (reference sequence). The CDR3 spells CSARRDSYYEQFF. CDR3 in DNA: TGCAGTGCTAGGAGGGACTCCTACTACGAGCAGTTCTTC.